Below are 17 T cell receptor beta chains sequenced from a single sample in a study of blood T cell repertoires in COVID-19. Clones were read by immunoSEQ multiplex PCR, and TCRdb kept only the in-frame ones, dropping some. This table holds around 97,000 clones, 84% found once. The sequenced sample was peripheral blood. The receptors come from a human donor in a cohort sampled during active or convalescent COVID-19.

This clone was picked up one time. The J gene is TRBJ2-1, the V gene TRBV7-7; maybe TRBD2 (7 bases). CDR3 length: 14 residues. The V gene lost 2 bases and the J gene lost 7 bases, with 12 bases spanning the gap. Per germline, CDR1 SSHAT and CDR2 FNYEAQ (reference sequence). CDR3 region: CASSLRGALNEQFF. CDR3 DNA: TGTGCCAGCAGCTTACGGGGGGCATTGAATGAGCAGTTCTTC.

This clone was seen a single time. V usage is TRBV12-3 or TRBV12-4 and J usage is TRBJ2-7, with 7 bases lining up with TRBD1. J gave up 2 bases and V 10 bases, and 8 bases lay outside the gene matches. The CDR3 consists of 13 residues. Here the CDR3 DNA reads TGTGCCATCAAAAGGACAGGAGCCTACGAGCAGTACTTC. Amino acid sequence: CAIKRTGAYEQYF.

This sequence joins TRBV5-1 and TRBJ1-2; 7 positions agree with TRBD1. This CDR3 has 14 amino acids. After removal of 4 bases from V and 3 bases from J, the junction contained 6 bases not matched to a gene. CDR1 and CDR2 (germline): SGHRS, YFSETQ. CDR3 coding DNA: TGCGCCAGCAGCCCCGGACAGGCCTACTATGGCTACACCTTC. It translates to CASSPGQAYYGYTF.

The gene calls are TRBV7-8 and TRBJ1-6; 11 bases agree with TRBD1. Germline assignment: CDR1 SGHVS and CDR2 FQNEAQ. The CDR3 contains 17 residues. The V and J ends lost 4 bases and 6 bases, in that order; junction bases with no gene match: 8. CDR3 residues: CASSSILDRGLNSPLHF. The DNA of the CDR3 is TGTGCCAGCAGCTCGATCCTGGACAGGGGGCTTAATTCACCCCTCCACTTT.

The V call is TRBV7-2, the J call TRBJ1-2; D ambiguous. With 1 base removed from V and 0 bases from J, the gap between germline ends came to 12 bases. This CDR3 has 16 residues. The V gene's germline CDR1 is SGHTA and CDR2 FQGNSA. CDR3 nucleotide sequence: TGTGCCAGCAGCTTAGAACCACATGTTTCTAACTATGGCTACACCTTC. It is translated as CASSLEPHVSNYGYTF.

The chain carries TRBV6-7 and TRBJ2-7; a weak D match, TRBD2 (5 bases). TRBV6-7 counts as an open reading frame of uncertain function. The CDR3 loop spans 14 amino acids. V lost 1 base to trimming and J lost 2 bases, with 9 bases between them. The CDR3 protein is CASSYWTGTYEQYF. The CDR3 bases are TGTGCCAGCAGTTACTGGACTGGGACCTACGAGCAGTACTTC.

The chain has TRBV7-2 and TRBJ2-2; 12 nucleotides agree with TRBD2. There are 17 residues in the CDR3. The V gene's germline CDR1 is SGHTA and CDR2 FQGNSA. Germline trimming cut 5 bases from V and 1 base from J; bases unmatched to any gene: 5. The CDR3 loop reads CASSVTGLAGNTGELFF. DNA of the CDR3: TGTGCCAGCAGCGTCACGGGACTAGCGGGGAACACCGGGGAGCTGTTTTTT. The complete variable domain, with remaining parts taken from reference TRBV7-2 and TRBJ2-2, reads GAGVSQSPSNKVTEKGKDVELRCDPISGHTALYWYRQSLGQGLEFLIYFQGNSAPDKSGLPSDRFSAERTGGSVSTLTIQRTQQEDSAVYLCASSVTGLAGNTGELFFGEGSRLTVL.

V gene TRBV18 combines with J gene TRBJ2-1; D remains unclear. CDR3 length equals 12 residues. The V gene lost 3 bases and the J gene lost 9 bases, with 9 bases spanning the gap. CDR1 KGHSH and CDR2 LQKENI come from the germline V gene. The CDR3 sequence is CASSPERSEQFF. The DNA for the CDR3 is TGTGCCAGCTCACCCGAGAGGAGTGAGCAGTTCTTC.

The CDR3 DNA reads TGTGCCAGCAGCCAAGATGGCCAGCGGAATGAAAAACTGTTTTTT. Translated: CASSQDGQRNEKLFF. The rearrangement uses TRBV4-2 and TRBJ1-4; D is unclear. This CDR3 has 15 residues. Germline V gives CDR1 LGHNA, CDR2 YNFKEQ. Trimming removed 0 bases from V and 5 bases from J, with 10 bases in between.

This clone showed up just a few times. The chain links TRBV6-6 to TRBJ2-4; a weak D match, TRBD2 (6 bases). The germline V and J ends were trimmed by 0 bases and 6 bases, with 15 bases remaining between them. Germline V gene sequence: CDR1 MNHNY, CDR2 SVGAGI (reference sequence). This CDR3 has 16 amino acids. CDR3 region: CASSYSGRSTGNIQYF. The DNA of the CDR3 is TGTGCCAGCAGTTACTCCGGGAGATCAACGGGAAACATTCAGTACTTC.

V gene TRBV3-1 (or the pseudogene TRBV3-2) combines with J gene TRBJ1-2; D remains ambiguous. V lost 6 bases to trimming and J lost 3 bases, with 11 bases between them. Germline CDR1 and CDR2: LGHDT and YNNKEL (reference sequence). This CDR3 spans 13 amino acids. CDR3: CASSSRSYYGYTF. For the CDR3, the DNA is TGTGCCAGCAGTTCGAGGTCCTACTATGGCTACACCTTC.

The chain is built from TRBV5-4 and TRBJ1-4; TRBD1 aligns across 7 bases. This CDR3 spans 13 amino acids. V shed 4 bases and J 6 bases; nucleotides not matched to a gene: 3. Germline CDR1 is SGHNT and CDR2 is YYREEE (reference sequence). CDR3 nucleotides: TGTGCCAGCAGCAACGACAGGGATGAAAAACTGTTTTTT. Amino acid sequence: CASSNDRDEKLFF.

This rearrangement joins TRBV6-5 to TRBJ1-6; tentatively, D is TRBD1 (5 bases). Trimming left V 5 bases short and J 8 bases short, with 16 bases between. Germline V CDR1 and CDR2: MNHEY, SVGAGI. This CDR3 spans 15 amino acids. The DNA of the CDR3 is TGTGCCAGCAGTCGGCAGGGTCGGGGGGATTCACCCCTCCACTTT. Encoded protein: CASSRQGRGDSPLHF.

V is TRBV6-1 and J is TRBJ1-5; 8 positions match TRBD1. The germline V gene has CDR1 MNHNS and CDR2 SASEGT. Trimming at V came to 4 bases and at J to 3 bases, leaving 8 bases not matched to a gene. The length of the CDR3 is 16 residues. Written as DNA, the CDR3 is TGTGCCAGCAGTGTCGGGCAGGGGGCGAACAATCAGCCCCAGCATTTT. Residues: CASSVGQGANNQPQHF.

The chain links TRBV27 to TRBJ1-2; a possible D gene is TRBD1 (5 bases). This CDR3 is built from 15 residues. The germline CDR1 and CDR2 sequences are MNHEY and SMNVEV (reference sequence). Trimming removed 8 bases at V and 6 bases at J, with 22 bases between. CDR3 region: CASPRGTRRRDGYTF. The CDR3 nucleotides are TGTGCCAGCCCCCGAGGGACGAGGCGGAGGGATGGCTACACCTTC.

The V call is TRBV11-2, the J call TRBJ2-2; 7 nucleotides line up with TRBD2. Unmatched junction bases numbered 9, after V lost 5 bases and J lost 0 bases. Germline V lookup: CDR1 SGHAT, CDR2 FQNNGV. This CDR3 is 17 amino acids long. Written as DNA, the CDR3 is TGTGCCAGCAGCCGTGGCGGGGGACCTACGAACACCGGGGAGCTGTTTTTT. This encodes CASSRGGGPTNTGELFF. Using reference TRBV11-2 and TRBJ2-2 for the parts outside the CDR3, the full variable domain is EAGVAQSPRYKIIEKRQSVAFWCNPISGHATLYWYQQILGQGPKLLIQFQNNGVVDDSQLPKDRFSAERLKGVDSTLKIQPAKLEDSAVYLCASSRGGGPTNTGELFFGEGSRLTVL.

The gene calls are TRBV10-1 and TRBJ1-6, with D possibly being TRBD1 (6 bases). The V end lost 4 bases, the J end lost 5 bases, and 15 bases lay between the germline ends. CDR1 is WNHNN, CDR2 SYGVQD, per germline (reference sequence). The length of the CDR3 is 16 residues. CDR3 DNA sequence: TGCGCCAGCAGTGGGCCGGGACACAGAGATAATTCACCCCTCCACTTT. This gives the protein CASSGPGHRDNSPLHF.